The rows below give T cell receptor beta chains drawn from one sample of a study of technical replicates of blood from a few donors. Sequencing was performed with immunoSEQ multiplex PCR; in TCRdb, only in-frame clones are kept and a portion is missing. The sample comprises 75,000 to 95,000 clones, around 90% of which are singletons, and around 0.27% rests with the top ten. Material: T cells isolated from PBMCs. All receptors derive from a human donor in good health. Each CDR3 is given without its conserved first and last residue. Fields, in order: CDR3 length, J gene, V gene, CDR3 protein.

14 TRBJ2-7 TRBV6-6 ASSYSNGGIMGEQY
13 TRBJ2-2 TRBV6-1 ASREGAGGPGELF
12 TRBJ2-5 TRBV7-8 ASSHPGLEETQY
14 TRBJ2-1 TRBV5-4 ASSPISGGAYNEQF
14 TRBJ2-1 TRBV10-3 AISEGGSGGRNEQF
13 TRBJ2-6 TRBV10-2 ASSLGEGVYNVLT
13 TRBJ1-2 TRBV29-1 SVTRGTGGTNGYT
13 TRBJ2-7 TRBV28 ASANSGQGLDEQY
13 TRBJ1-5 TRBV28 ASTITGGSNQPQH
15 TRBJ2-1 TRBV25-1 ASSDRKRGSSYNEQF
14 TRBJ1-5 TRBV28 ASSFMVVSVHQPQH
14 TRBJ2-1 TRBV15 ATSRILAAKANEQF
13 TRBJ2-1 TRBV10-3 AISEGGGVYNEQF
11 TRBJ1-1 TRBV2 ASRAETNTEAF
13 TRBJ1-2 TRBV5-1 ASSLESPSPYGYT
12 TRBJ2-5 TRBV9 ASSVGTHQETQY
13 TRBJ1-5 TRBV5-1 ASSLGGTGKQPQH
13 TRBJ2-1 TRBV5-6 ASSFSLAGYNEQF
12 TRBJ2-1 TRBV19 ASSIYRGGNEQF
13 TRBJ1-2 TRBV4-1 ASSLDLRTMLGYT
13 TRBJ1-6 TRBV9 ASSARQGTNSPLH
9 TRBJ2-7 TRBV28 ASSLRREQY
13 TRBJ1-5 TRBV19 ASSRPFYSNQPQH
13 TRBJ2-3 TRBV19 ASSAWDRDTDTQY
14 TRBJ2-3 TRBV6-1 ASSEGLAAIRDTQY
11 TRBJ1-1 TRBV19 ASSLSITIEAF
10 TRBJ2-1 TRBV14 ASSQAFEKQF
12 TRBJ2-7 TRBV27 ASSSSGTGYEQY
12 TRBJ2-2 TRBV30 GGTSGGLTGELF
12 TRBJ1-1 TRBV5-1 ASSSLSMNTEAF
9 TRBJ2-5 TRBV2 ASNLFETQY
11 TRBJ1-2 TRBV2 ASRRDTDYGYT
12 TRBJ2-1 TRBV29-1 SVATLVGGNEQF
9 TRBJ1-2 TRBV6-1 ASRSDYGYT
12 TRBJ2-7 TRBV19 ASSMGSGSYEQY
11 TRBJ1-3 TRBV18 ASSPRGRNTIY
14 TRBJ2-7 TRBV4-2 ASSQDGQGSSYEQY
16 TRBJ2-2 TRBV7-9 ASSPSGLAGGNTGELF
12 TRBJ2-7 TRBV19 ASRMRDRGYEQY
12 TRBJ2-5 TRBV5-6 ASSYLAGEETQY
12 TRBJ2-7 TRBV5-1 ASSSAPLADEQY
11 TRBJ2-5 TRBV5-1 ASSLGEIGTQY
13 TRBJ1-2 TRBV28 ASSYRTGGNYGYT
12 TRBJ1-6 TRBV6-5 ASSYSSGNSPLH
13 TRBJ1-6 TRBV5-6 ASSLTDNYNSPLH
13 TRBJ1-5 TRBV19 ASSQTGGWGQPQH
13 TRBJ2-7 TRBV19 ASSPRLAGDYEQY
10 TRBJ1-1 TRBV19 AIGTGNTEAF
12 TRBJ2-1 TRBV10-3 AISEPYPGDEQF
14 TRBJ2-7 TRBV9 ASSLLSERAPYEQY
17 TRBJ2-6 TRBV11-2 ASSFFARQGNSGANVLT
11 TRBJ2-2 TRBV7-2 ASSYRRSGELF
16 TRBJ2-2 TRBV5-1 ASSWGLAGVQDTGELF
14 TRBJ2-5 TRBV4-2 ASSQGAGENQETQY
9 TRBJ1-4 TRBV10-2 ASSGGEKLF
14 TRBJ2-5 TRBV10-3 AISEFSQGVRETQY
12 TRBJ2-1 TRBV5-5 ASSLDVAYNEQF